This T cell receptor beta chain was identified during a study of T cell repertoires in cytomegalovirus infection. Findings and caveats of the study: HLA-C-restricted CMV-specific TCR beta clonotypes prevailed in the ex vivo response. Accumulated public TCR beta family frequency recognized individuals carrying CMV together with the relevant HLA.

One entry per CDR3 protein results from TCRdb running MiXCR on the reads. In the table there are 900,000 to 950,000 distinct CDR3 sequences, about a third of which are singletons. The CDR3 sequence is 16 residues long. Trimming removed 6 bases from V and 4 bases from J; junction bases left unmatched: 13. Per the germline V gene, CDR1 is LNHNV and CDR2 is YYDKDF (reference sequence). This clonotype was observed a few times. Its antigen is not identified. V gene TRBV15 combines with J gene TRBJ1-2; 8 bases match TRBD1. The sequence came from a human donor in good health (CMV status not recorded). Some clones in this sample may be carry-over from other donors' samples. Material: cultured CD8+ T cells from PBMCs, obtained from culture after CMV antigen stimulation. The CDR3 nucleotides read TGTGCCACCAGTTCCCCGTCGGACAGGGTTTCCTATGGCTACACCTTC. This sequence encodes CATSSPSDRVSYGYTF.